This entry is about one TCR beta chain. This entry comes from a study of blood T cell repertoires in COVID-19. Study-wide background: PBMCs, B-cell-depleted T cells, or T cells provided the cDNA or gDNA that made up the material.

This CDR3 comprises 15 residues. V lost 6 bases and J lost 7; bases outside the gene matches: 11. Germline V gives CDR1 KGHDR, CDR2 SFDVKD. The method was immunoSEQ multiplex PCR; TCRdb's version includes in-frame clones alone and lacks a portion of them. The sample has about 150,000 clones, about 86% seen once. The study counted Cohort 3 donors as recovered given two negative PCRs, clearance, or symptom resolution. The source of this sequence is a man aged 50 to 60 who had recovered from COVID-19. V gene TRBV24-1 combines with J gene TRBJ1-5, with 7 bases lining up with TRBD1. Sample: PBMCs or T cells enriched from blood (not recorded which). CDR3 loop: CATSPLDRKRQPQHF. The DNA for the CDR3 is TGTGCCACCAGTCCTTTGGACAGGAAAAGACAGCCCCAGCATTTT.